What follows are 27 T cell receptor beta chains derived from one specimen sequenced in a study of blood T cell repertoires in COVID-19. Sequencing was performed with immunoSEQ multiplex PCR; in TCRdb, only in-frame clones are kept and a portion is missing. The table lists fewer than 150,000 clones, about four fifths of them singletons. The material sequenced was peripheral blood. The receptors derive from a man aged 65 to 85 with acute or convalescent COVID-19.

This clone was seen only a few times. The rearrangement uses TRBV5-1 and TRBJ2-1, with 11 bases lining up with TRBD2. This CDR3 is 16 amino acids long. Germline assignment: CDR1 SGHRS and CDR2 YFSETQ. With 4 bases clipped from V and 0 bases from J, the junction kept 3 bases outside the gene matches. Here the CDR3 DNA reads TGCGCCAGCAGCGTGACTAGCGGGGTCTCCTACAATGAGCAGTTCTTC. It codes for CASSVTSGVSYNEQFF.

This chain joins TRBV6-2 or TRBV6-3 and TRBJ2-3; 7 bases map to TRBD2. Germline V gives CDR1 MNHEY, CDR2 SVGEGT. V lost 2 bases, J lost 3 bases, and 2 bases stayed unmatched. This CDR3 comprises 14 residues. Here the CDR3 reads CASSYLGGTDTQYF. Here the CDR3 DNA reads TGTGCCAGCAGTTACCTCGGGGGGACAGATACGCAGTATTTT.

The genes are TRBV14 and TRBJ1-4, with D perhaps matching TRBD1 (6 bases). Trimming removed 0 bases at V and 8 bases at J, with 19 bases between. There are 17 residues in the CDR3. Germline values: CDR1 SGHDN, CDR2 FVKESK. This CDR3 reads CASSQELGLQGVEKLFF. The DNA of the CDR3 is TGTGCCAGCAGCCAAGAATTAGGCCTACAGGGTGTCGAAAAACTGTTTTTT.

The chain couples TRBV19 to TRBJ1-6; D uncertain. This CDR3 contains 15 residues. CDR1 and CDR2 (germline): LNHDA, SQIVND (reference sequence). V was clipped by 5 bases and J by 13 bases, with 21 bases between them. In nucleotides, the CDR3 is TGTGCCAGTAGTCGGGAGGCAGATAAATTCACCCCCCTCCACTTT. It specifies CASSREADKFTPLHF.

This clone was picked up one time. This chain uses TRBV5-5 with TRBJ1-4, with 7 bases matching TRBD1. Trimming at V came to 4 bases and at J to 4 bases, leaving 7 bases not matched to a gene. The germline V gene encodes CDR1 SGHKS and CDR2 YYEKEE (reference sequence). The CDR3 runs 15 residues. The CDR3 DNA reads TGTGCCAGCAGCCGGGGGACAGCCTATAATGAAAAACTGTTTTTT. It is translated as CASSRGTAYNEKLFF.

This chain connects TRBV15 to TRBJ2-2; 8 bases line up with TRBD2. The CDR3 sequence is 18 residues long. CDR1 and CDR2 (germline): LNHNV, YYDKDF (reference sequence). V trimming: 3 bases; J trimming: 1 base; junction bases outside the gene matches: 10. In DNA, the CDR3 is TGTGCCACCAGCAGCCCGACTAGCGCGGAACTGAACACCGGGGAGCTGTTTTTT. This translates into CATSSPTSAELNTGELFF.

The table lists this clone with a few counts. The gene calls are TRBV28 and TRBJ2-7; D possibly corresponds to TRBD2 (7 bases). Germline CDR1 reads MDHEN; CDR2 reads SYDVKM. V lost 8 bases to trimming and J lost 5 bases, with 16 bases between them. The CDR3 length is 13 residues. The CDR3 DNA sequence: TGTGCCAGCCAGCCGGGGGGCTTGGACGAGCAGTACTTC. This codes for CASQPGGLDEQYF.

The CDR3 loop is CASSQGGVAGYTF. The CDR3 bases are TGTGCCAGCTCGCAAGGGGGAGTTGCTGGCTACACCTTC. The chain recombines TRBV6-5 with TRBJ1-2; TRBD1 is a possible D gene (6 bases). V was cut by 8 bases and J by 7 bases, with 17 bases left in between. This CDR3 is 13 amino acids long. Germline V gene sequence: CDR1 MNHEY, CDR2 SVGAGI.

The chain combines TRBV5-1 with TRBJ2-5, with a weak D call TRBD2 (7 bases). V lost 0 bases and J lost 2, with 14 bases in between. The length of the CDR3 is 16 residues. From germline, CDR1 is SGHRS and CDR2 YFSETQ. For the CDR3, the DNA is TGCGCCAGCAGCTTGGAGCTGGGGGGGCGGCAAGAGACCCAGTACTTC. This codes for CASSLELGGRQETQYF.

The chain has TRBV6-1 and TRBJ2-5, with TRBD2 matching over 8 bases. Germline CDR1 reads MNHNS; CDR2 reads SASEGT. The CDR3 is 18 residues long. J was trimmed by 0 bases and V by 4 bases; bases with no gene match: 13. CDR3 sequence (DNA): TGTGCCAGCAGTGGGCTAGCGGGTGGTTTGATGTACCAAGAGACCCAGTACTTC. Translated: CASSGLAGGLMYQETQYF.

This clone has just a few counts. The chain uses TRBV5-8 and TRBJ2-3, with D unclear. Germline CDR1 reads SGHTS; CDR2 reads YDEGEE. V lost 1 base and J 3 bases, leaving 15 bases between the germline ends. The CDR3 runs to 16 residues. CDR3 sequence: CASSLTKLVVTDTQYF. The CDR3 region has the DNA TGTGCCAGCAGCTTGACGAAGTTAGTAGTTACAGATACGCAGTATTTT.

This chain uses TRBV19 with TRBJ1-2; 8 bases agree with TRBD1. This CDR3 has 14 residues. The V and J ends lost 7 bases and 4 bases, in that order; junction bases with no gene match: 8. Germline values: CDR1 LNHDA, CDR2 SQIVND (reference sequence). Written as DNA, the CDR3 is TGTGCCAGTAACCCGGACAGGGCTACCTATGGCTACACCTTC. Its translation: CASNPDRATYGYTF.

This clone was detected only once. This chain joins TRBV6-1 and TRBJ2-3; 9 bases fit TRBD2. V shed 3 bases and J 7 bases; nucleotides not matched to a gene: 11. There are 16 residues in the CDR3. The germline V gene encodes CDR1 MNHNS and CDR2 SASEGT. CDR3 amino acids: CASSDPSGEGGYTQYF. In DNA, the CDR3 is TGTGCCAGCAGTGACCCTAGCGGGGAAGGTGGATATACGCAGTATTTT.

The chain employs TRBV11-3 and TRBJ1-2; TRBD1 matches 9 bases. Germline V gene lookup returns CDR1 SGHNT and CDR2 YENEEA. The CDR3 totals 15 residues. Losses at the gene ends were 4 bases for V and 4 bases for J; bases not matched to a gene: 7. The CDR3 sequence is CASSSGTGMTYGYTF. CDR3 DNA: TGTGCCAGCAGCTCGGGGACAGGGATGACCTATGGCTACACCTTC.

This CDR3 reads CASSPSGAGQGAYEQYF. The CDR3 bases are TGCGCCAGCAGCCCCTCAGGTGCAGGACAGGGCGCCTACGAGCAGTACTTC. The chain recombines TRBV4-1 with TRBJ2-7; 8 bases map to TRBD1. Trimming removed 4 bases from V and 2 bases from J; junction bases left unmatched: 13. CDR3 length equals 17 residues. The germline CDR1 and CDR2 sequences are MGHRA and YSYEKL.

The rearrangement links TRBV10-3 to TRBJ1-5; D is ambiguous. CDR1 and CDR2 (germline): ENHRY, SYGVKD. V was cut by 4 bases and J by 3 bases, with 13 bases left in between. CDR3 length: 15 residues. Here the CDR3 reads CAISGGSTDNQPQHF. The CDR3 DNA reads TGTGCCATCAGTGGCGGCTCGACGGACAATCAGCCCCAGCATTTT.

The chain links TRBV6-5 to TRBJ2-3; tentative D call: TRBD1 (6 bases). Germline V gives CDR1 MNHEY, CDR2 SVGAGI. V lost 8 bases and J lost 0, with 12 bases in between. The CDR3 loop spans 14 amino acids. The CDR3 nucleotides read TGTGCCAGCGGCAGGGGCACTAGCACAGATACGCAGTATTTT. It specifies CASGRGTSTDTQYF.

J is TRBJ1-5 and V is TRBV6-6, with 9 bases aligning to TRBD1. Germline-derived CDR1 and CDR2 are MNHNY and SVGAGI (reference sequence). The V segment lost 0 bases and the J segment 6 bases; nucleotides outside the gene matches: 6. The CDR3 has 16 residues. The CDR3 region is CASSYSNRGRGQPQHF. Written as DNA, the CDR3 is TGTGCCAGCAGTTACTCAAACAGGGGGCGAGGTCAGCCCCAGCATTTT.

The chain combines TRBV16 with TRBJ1-5, with 9 nucleotides matching TRBD1. This CDR3 contains 15 residues. After removal of 2 bases from V and 4 bases from J, the junction contained 3 bases not matched to a gene. The germline gives CDR1 KGHSY, CDR2 FQNENV. The CDR3 here is CASSQEGQGNQPQHF. CDR3 nucleotide sequence: TGTGCCAGCAGCCAAGAAGGACAGGGGAATCAGCCCCAGCATTTT.

The rearrangement joins TRBV30 to TRBJ1-2; 9 bases are shared with TRBD1. Per germline, CDR1 GTSNPN and CDR2 SVGIG (reference sequence). V gave up 2 bases and J gave up 4 bases; unmatched junction bases: 8. This CDR3 region has 15 residues. CDR3 nucleotides: TGTGCCTGGAGTACTGCGACAGGGGGTTTCTATGGCTACACCTTC. The encoded protein is CAWSTATGGFYGYTF.

This chain connects TRBV18 to TRBJ1-4; D might be TRBD1 (6 bases). The CDR3 totals 16 residues. CDR1 is KGHSH, CDR2 LQKENI, per germline. Trimming cost V 2 bases and J 1 base, with 11 bases left between them. The DNA of the CDR3 is TGTGCCAGCTCACCATCTTACAGGGTAACTAATGAAAAACTGTTTTTT. Translated: CASSPSYRVTNEKLFF.

This clone was detected only a few times. The chain links TRBV7-3 to TRBJ1-2; TRBD1 matches at 8 bases. The CDR3 runs 14 residues. Looked up from germline, CDR1 is SGHTA and CDR2 is FQGTGA. Losses at the gene ends were 5 bases for V and 7 bases for J; bases not matched to a gene: 9. As DNA, the CDR3 is TGTGCCAGCAGCCGAGACAGGGGAGTTATTGGCTACACCTTC. It codes for CASSRDRGVIGYTF.

V and J are TRBV3-1 (or the pseudogene TRBV3-2) and TRBJ2-3; 9 nucleotides align to TRBD2. Per germline, CDR1 LGHDT and CDR2 YNNKEL (reference sequence). With 4 bases clipped from V and 6 bases from J, the junction kept 11 bases outside the gene matches. The CDR3 spans 16 residues. Here the CDR3 DNA reads TGTGCCAGCAGCCCCCGGGTAGCGGGGGATTGGGATACGCAGTATTTT. This sequence encodes CASSPRVAGDWDTQYF.

CDR3 sequence reads: CASSPGWAQGAPYEQYF. The CDR3 nucleotides are TGTGCCAGCTCACCAGGTTGGGCACAGGGGGCCCCCTACGAGCAGTACTTC. The chain joins TRBV18 to TRBJ2-7; 9 bases are a match to TRBD1. CDR1 and CDR2 (germline): KGHSH, LQKENI. V was clipped by 2 bases and J by 2 bases; unmatched bases: 10. This CDR3 is 17 amino acids long.

This clone turned up a few times. V usage is TRBV7-8 and J usage is TRBJ1-6; possibly TRBD1 for D (5 bases). V gave up 4 bases and J gave up 6 bases, with 10 bases separating them. The CDR3 contains 14 residues. The V gene's germline CDR1 is SGHVS and CDR2 FQNEAQ. The CDR3 loop reads CASSYLGGNSPLHF. DNA for the CDR3: TGTGCCAGCAGCTACCTGGGGGGTAATTCACCCCTCCACTTT.

In DNA form, the CDR3 reads TGTGCCAGCAGCCCCTCGTATAATTCACCCCTCCACTTT. Translated: CASSPSYNSPLHF. V gene TRBV12-3 or TRBV12-4 combines with J gene TRBJ1-6; D not resolved. The CDR3 totals 13 residues. Trimming took 6 bases from V and 4 from J, leaving 7 bases between them.

This clone was seen many times. The chain joins TRBV6-6 to TRBJ2-5; 8 nucleotides match TRBD1. With 6 bases clipped from V and 0 bases from J, the junction kept 12 bases outside the gene matches. Germline assignment: CDR1 MNHNY and CDR2 SVGAGI (reference sequence). This CDR3 has 17 amino acids. CDR3 nucleotides: TGTGCCAGCAGCCGACAACCAGGGGGCGGCAACCAAGAGACCCAGTACTTC. It encodes CASSRQPGGGNQETQYF.